This T cell receptor (beta chain) was identified in a study of T cells in Graves' hyperthyroidism and ophthalmopathy. Study-wide results and caveats: Ophthalmopathy could be told apart from stable hyperthyroidism with a 13 V-J model. Progression to ophthalmopathy was predicted a median of 6.5 months early.

For ophthalmopathy patients, the Clinical Activity Score was at least 3 and the NOSPECS grade at least 4; duration was under 3 months. In the case of this clonotype: Its matching antigen is unknown.

The germline gives CDR1 SGDLS, CDR2 YYNGEE. CDR3 length: 15 residues. Trimming cost V 3 bases and J 2 bases, with 15 bases left between them. Researchers amplified the TCR beta CDR3 regions from RNA transcripts. Initially, a first-round RT-PCR of the TCR CDR3 employed the HTBI primer set. Each CDR3 protein is one row after TCRdb ran MiXCR on the multiplex PCR reads. The data hold around 250,000 distinct CDR3 sequences, with over 15% observed a single time. The TCR was taken from a woman younger than 35 with Graves' ophthalmopathy. Sequences were obtained from blood. J is TRBJ2-7 and V is TRBV9, with a possible D match to TRBD2 (6 bases). Here the CDR3 reads CASSASSAPTYEQYF. The CDR3 region has the DNA TGTGCCAGCAGCGCATCTAGCGCACCTACCTACGAGCAGTACTTC.